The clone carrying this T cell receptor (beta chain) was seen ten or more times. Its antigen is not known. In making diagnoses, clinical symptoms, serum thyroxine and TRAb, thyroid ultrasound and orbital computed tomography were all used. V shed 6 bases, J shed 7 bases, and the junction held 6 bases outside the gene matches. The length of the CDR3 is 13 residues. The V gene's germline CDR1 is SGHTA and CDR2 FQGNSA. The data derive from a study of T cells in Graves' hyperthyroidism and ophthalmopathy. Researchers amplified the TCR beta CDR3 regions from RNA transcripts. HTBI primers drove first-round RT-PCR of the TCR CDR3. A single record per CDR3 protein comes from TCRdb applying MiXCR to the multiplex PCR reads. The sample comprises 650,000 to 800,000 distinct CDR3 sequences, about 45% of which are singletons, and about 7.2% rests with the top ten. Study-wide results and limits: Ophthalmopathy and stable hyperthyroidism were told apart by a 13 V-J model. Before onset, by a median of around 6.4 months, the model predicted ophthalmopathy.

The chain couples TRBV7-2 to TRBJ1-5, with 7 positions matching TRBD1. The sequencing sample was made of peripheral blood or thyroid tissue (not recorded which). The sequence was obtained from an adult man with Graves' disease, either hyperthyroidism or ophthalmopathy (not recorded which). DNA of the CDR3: TGTGCCAGCAGGACAGACAGGGTGCAGCCCCAGCATTTT. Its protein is CASRTDRVQPQHF. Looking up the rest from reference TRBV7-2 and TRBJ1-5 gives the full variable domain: GAGVSQSPSNKVTEKGKDVELRCDPISGHTALYWYRQSLGQGLEFLIYFQGNSAPDKSGLPSDRFSAERTGGSVSTLTIQRTQQEDSAVYLCASRTDRVQPQHFGDGTRLSIL.